What follows are 21 T cell receptor beta chains derived from one specimen sequenced in a study of Graves' ophthalmopathy and Graves' hyperthyroidism. Researchers took RNA transcripts and amplified TCR beta CDR3 regions from them. HTBI-primed first-round RT-PCR preceded second-round multiplex PCR. TCRdb independently ran MiXCR on the multiplex PCR reads; one entry per CDR3 protein. The table records a few hundred thousand distinct CDR3 sequences, about two fifths of them present only once. Input material: peripheral blood or thyroid tissue (not recorded which). The source is an adult man with Graves' hyperthyroidism.

The rearrangement links TRBV20-1 to TRBJ2-7, with D perhaps TRBD2 (8 bases). The germline CDR1 and CDR2 sequences are DFQATT and SNEGSKA (reference sequence). The CDR3 runs to 12 residues. The CDR3 coding sequence is TGCAGCGAACTAGCGGCAGGGGGAAGGCAGTACTTC. Protein sequence: CSELAAGGRQYF.

This clonotype has at least ten counts. The rearrangement joins TRBV5-1 to TRBJ2-5; no clear D. V gave up 4 bases and J gave up 5 bases, with 9 bases separating them. CDR1 and CDR2 (germline): SGHRS, YFSETQ. CDR3 length equals 12 residues. The CDR3 DNA is TGCGCCAGCAGCCACCCCAAGGAGACCCAGTACTTC. It is translated as CASSHPKETQYF.

This clonotype was counted ten times or more. The chain recombines TRBV10-2 with TRBJ1-1; TRBD1 aligns across 7 bases. The CDR3 has 10 amino acids. V dropped 6 bases and J dropped 8; count of bases not matched to a gene: 0. CDR1 and CDR2 from the germline V gene are WSHSY and SAAADI. CDR3 region: CASRDREAFF. The CDR3, as DNA: TGCGCCAGCAGGGACAGGGAAGCTTTCTTT.

On this clonotype: A read error may produce the germline difference seen at one junction end. The chain uses TRBV2 and TRBJ1-1; unclear D gene. The CDR3 loop spans 15 amino acids. The germline V gene encodes CDR1 SNHLY and CDR2 FYNNEI. Here the CDR3 reads CAGSNEIAGNTEAFF. In DNA form, the CDR3 reads TGTGCCGGCAGTAACGAGATAGCGGGAAACACTGAAGCTTTCTTT.

J is TRBJ1-1 and V is TRBV20-1; D is undetermined. Germline values: CDR1 DFQATT, CDR2 SNEGSKA (reference sequence). Deletions cut 0 bases from V and 2 bases from J, with 10 bases between. CDR3 length: 14 residues. CDR3 residues: CSARDPPGNTEAFF. The CDR3 DNA reads as TGCAGTGCTAGAGATCCCCCAGGAAACACTGAAGCTTTCTTT.

This clonotype was seen at least ten times. The chain links TRBV7-6 to TRBJ2-7; 11 bases match TRBD1. V was pared by 5 bases and J by 5 bases, with 8 bases of the junction left unmatched. The CDR3 has 15 amino acids. Germline V CDR1 and CDR2: SGHVS, FNYEAQ. CDR3 amino acids: CASSPPGQGVHEQYF. Written as DNA, the CDR3 is TGTGCCAGCAGCCCCCCGGGACAGGGGGTCCACGAGCAGTACTTC.

This clonotype was detected many times. This chain joins TRBV7-8 and TRBJ1-3, with D perhaps TRBD1 (5 bases). V gave up 5 bases and J gave up 0 bases, with 11 bases separating them. The germline gives CDR1 SGHVS, CDR2 FQNEAQ. The length of the CDR3 is 15 residues. The CDR3 sequence is CASSVTVGSGNTIYF. For the CDR3, the DNA is TGTGCCAGCAGCGTGACAGTCGGCTCTGGAAACACCATATATTTT.

This clonotype was recorded a few times. The chain combines TRBV28 with TRBJ1-3, with 9 bases aligning to TRBD1. This CDR3 spans 13 amino acids. V shed 6 bases and J 9 bases; nucleotides not matched to a gene: 6. Looked up from germline, CDR1 is MDHEN and CDR2 is SYDVKM. CDR3 coding DNA: TGTGCCAGCAGGACAGGGGGGTTGGGCACCATATATTTT. Its translation is CASRTGGLGTIYF.

This clonotype has just a few counts. This sequence joins TRBV24-1 and TRBJ2-2, with no clear D. Deletions cut 4 bases from V and 3 bases from J, with 14 bases between. CDR3 length: 16 residues. CDR1 KGHDR and CDR2 SFDVKD come from the germline V gene. The CDR3 spells CATSDNTDVHTGELFF. The CDR3 DNA follows: TGTGCCACCAGTGACAATACAGACGTACACACCGGGGAGCTGTTTTTT.

At least ten counts were recorded for this clonotype. The J gene is TRBJ1-1, the V gene TRBV9, with D possibly being TRBD1 (5 bases). The V end lost 0 bases, the J end lost 5 bases, and 14 bases lay between the germline ends. The CDR3 loop spans 15 amino acids. In germline, CDR1 is SGDLS, CDR2 YYNGEE. This chain's CDR3 is CASSVGVGQNTEAFF. The CDR3 DNA reads TGTGCCAGCAGCGTAGGGGTGGGGCAGAATACTGAAGCTTTCTTT.

J is TRBJ2-2 and V is TRBV7-6; D may correspond to TRBD1 or TRBD2 (6 bases each). Per germline, CDR1 SGHVS and CDR2 FNYEAQ. V was trimmed by 4 bases and J by 5 bases, leaving 11 bases between them. The length of the CDR3 is 14 residues. CDR3 nucleotide sequence: TGTGCCAGCAGCTCAGGGGAGGAAACCGGGGAGCTGTTTTTT. As protein: CASSSGEETGELFF.

This clonotype was detected many times. The genes are TRBV19 and TRBJ2-7; 8 bases map to TRBD1. CDR1 LNHDA and CDR2 SQIVND come from the germline V gene (reference sequence). The CDR3 totals 14 residues. The J segment lost 3 bases and the V segment lost 7 bases, leaving 8 bases of the junction unmatched. This chain's CDR3 is CASKRGQGDYEQYF. The DNA for the CDR3 is TGTGCCAGTAAAAGAGGACAGGGCGACTACGAGCAGTACTTC. Together with reference TRBV19 and TRBJ2-7, the CDR3 gives the full variable domain: DGGITQSPKYLFRKEGQNVTLSCEQNLNHDAMYWYRQDPGQGLRLIYYSQIVNDFQKGDIAEGYSVSREKKESFPLTVTSAQKNPTAFYLCASKRGQGDYEQYFGPGTRLTVT.

The chain carries TRBV6-4 and TRBJ2-2; TRBD1 matches at 8 bases. The CDR3 extends over 16 amino acids. Germline loops: CDR1 MRHNA, CDR2 SNTAGT. With 2 bases clipped from V and 4 bases from J, the junction kept 6 bases outside the gene matches. The CDR3 coding sequence is TGTGCCAGCAGTGACCAGGGGGCGGACGCCACCGGGGAGCTGTTTTTT. Protein: CASSDQGADATGELFF.

This clonotype came up many times. V usage is TRBV29-1 and J usage is TRBJ2-7; D is ambiguous. V dropped 6 bases and J dropped 2 bases, with 2 bases sitting between them. The CDR3 extends over 9 amino acids. CDR1 is SQVTM, CDR2 ANQGSEA, per germline. CDR3 DNA: TGCAGCGTGACCTACGAGCAGTACTTC. Amino acids: CSVTYEQYF.

The rearrangement joins TRBV6-5 to TRBJ1-5, with TRBD1 identical over 12 bases. The CDR3 totals 16 residues. Germline assignment: CDR1 MNHEY and CDR2 SVGAGI. V was pared by 0 bases and J by 5 bases, with 2 bases of the junction left unmatched. CDR3 sequence (DNA): TGTGCCAGCAGTTACTCGGGACAGGGGGCGGATCAGCCCCAGCATTTT. Protein product: CASSYSGQGADQPQHF.

The rearrangement links TRBV7-8 to TRBJ1-2; D gene ambiguous. The CDR3 runs 13 residues. The germline V gene encodes CDR1 SGHVS and CDR2 FQNEAQ. Trimming removed 8 bases from V and 8 bases from J, with 18 bases in between. The CDR3 DNA sequence: TGTGCCAGCTCACCGGGGAGGGAAGGCGGCTACACCTTC. It is translated as CASSPGREGGYTF.

This clonotype was seen once. J is TRBJ2-1 and V is TRBV7-2; TRBD1 is a possible D gene (6 bases). Gene TRBJ2-7 matches the end of the DNA better, so the J call may be wrong. CDR1 is SGHTA, CDR2 FQGNSA, per germline. There are 15 residues in the CDR3. The DNA of the CDR3 is TGTGCCAGCAGAACCGGGACACAGCCCTACAATGAGCAGTACTTC. The encoded protein is CASRTGTQPYNEQYF.

This clonotype was seen ten or more times. This chain uses TRBV14 with TRBJ1-2; TRBD1 matches at 11 bases. Trimming removed 0 bases from V and 1 base from J; junction bases left unmatched: 4. Germline lookup yields CDR1 SGHDN and CDR2 FVKESK. This CDR3 is built from 17 residues. CDR3 loop: CASSQEDRGPVNYGYTF. The DNA for the CDR3 is TGTGCCAGCAGCCAAGAGGACAGGGGGCCTGTTAACTATGGCTACACCTTC.

The table lists this clonotype with a few counts. This rearrangement joins TRBV12-3 or TRBV12-4 to TRBJ1-2; no reliable D call. The germline V and J ends were trimmed by 1 base and 3 bases, with 9 bases remaining between them. The CDR3 consists of 14 residues. In nucleotides, the CDR3 is TGTGCCAGCAGTTTAGGCGGGAACGACTATGGCTACACCTTC. This encodes CASSLGGNDYGYTF.

This clonotype was observed many times. The CDR3 loop is CSVGQAEGYTF. The CDR3 DNA sequence: TGCAGCGTTGGACAGGCCGAGGGCTACACCTTC. The J gene is TRBJ1-2, the V gene TRBV29-1; D perhaps matches TRBD1 (6 bases). The V end lost 4 bases, the J end lost 8 bases, and 11 bases lay between the germline ends. This CDR3 has 11 amino acids. Germline assignment: CDR1 SQVTM and CDR2 ANQGSEA.

At least ten counts were recorded for this clonotype. This chain joins TRBV29-1 and TRBJ2-2, with TRBD1 matching 8 bases. Germline assignment: CDR1 SQVTM and CDR2 ANQGSEA. J gave up 7 bases and V 3 bases, and 4 bases lay outside the gene matches. CDR3 size: 13 residues. CDR3 DNA: TGCAGCGTTGACAGGGGGCGAGGCGGGGAGCTGTTTTTT. The encoded protein is CSVDRGRGGELFF.